Listed here is a single T cell receptor beta chain. In the original analysis: Scientists estimated how many nucleated cells there were by amplifying reference gene primers. Profiled with immunoSEQ multiplex PCR; TCRdb holds only in-frame clones, not every one. V and J calls plus clone size are reproduced from that table; the DNA served to infer D and trimming. Of fewer than 350,000 clones detected, just under 85% appear once; the ten largest clones hold around 4%. Deletions cut 4 bases from V and 3 bases from J, with 12 bases between. Germline-derived CDR1 and CDR2 are SGHAT and FQNNGV. There are 15 residues in the CDR3. The entry originates in a study of blood T cell repertoires in COVID-19.

The sequencing sample was made of peripheral blood. The clonotype was recovered from a woman aged 45-59 years with active or convalescent COVID-19. The chain employs TRBV11-2 and TRBJ1-4; a weak D match, TRBD1 (5 bases). DNA of the CDR3: TGTGCCAGCAGCTCCCGGACAACCCCTAATGAAAAACTGTTTTTT. This gives the protein CASSSRTTPNEKLFF.